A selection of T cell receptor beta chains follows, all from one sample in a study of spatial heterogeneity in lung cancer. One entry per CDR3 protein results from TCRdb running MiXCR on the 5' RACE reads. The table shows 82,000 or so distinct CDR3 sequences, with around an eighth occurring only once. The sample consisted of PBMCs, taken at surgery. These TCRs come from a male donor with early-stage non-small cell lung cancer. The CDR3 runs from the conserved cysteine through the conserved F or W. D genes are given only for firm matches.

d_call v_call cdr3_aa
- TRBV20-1 CSAEGENYNEQFF
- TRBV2 CASSEAGLQETQYF
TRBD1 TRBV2 CASSEGQGTGELFF
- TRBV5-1 CASSLGAGENTEAFF
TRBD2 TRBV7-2 CASSKYTTGGSSDTQYF
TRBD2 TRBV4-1 CASSSPVAGAPRRANEQFF
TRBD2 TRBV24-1 CATSDRTSRETQYF
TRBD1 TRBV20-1 CSARVDRAGGYTF
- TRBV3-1 CASSQDFSSAGATTDTQYF
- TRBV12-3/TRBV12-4 CASSFGGVSSETQYF
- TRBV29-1 CSVGWGMTDTQYF
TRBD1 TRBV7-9 CASSLGSGQGAHTEAFF
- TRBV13 CASSRRGRMRTGELFF
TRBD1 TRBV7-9 CASSWDRGAETQYF
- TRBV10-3 CAIRHDTYEQYF
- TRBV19 CASSINRETEAFF
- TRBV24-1 CVLLGDEQFF
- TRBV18 CASSPRGNTGELFF
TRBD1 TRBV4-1 CASSLRDREVDEQYF
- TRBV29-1 CSVGTASGQNTEAFF
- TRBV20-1 CSATLGVATPDTQYF
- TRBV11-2 CASSLSSTGIHGYTF
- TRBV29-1 CSVEAAGFEAFF
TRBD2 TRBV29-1 CSVRSGGANEQFF
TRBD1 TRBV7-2 CASSPRTGAAPDTQYF
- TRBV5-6 CASSFPSGTPDDEQFF
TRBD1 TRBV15 CATSPGQAYNEQFF
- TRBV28 CASSLGRELFF
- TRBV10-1 CASRAGPAGELFF
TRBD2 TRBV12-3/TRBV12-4 CASSTGTSGRNNEQFF
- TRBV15 CATSRAGVSDTQYF
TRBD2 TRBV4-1 CASSRKAGGDEQYF
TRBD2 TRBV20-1 CSARLAGGRLQETQYF
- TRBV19 CASSTDRVGRAFF
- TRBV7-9 CASSLDGFANTGELFF
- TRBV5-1 CASSLEAGVGTEAFF
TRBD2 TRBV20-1 CSAREDSGRLDTQYF
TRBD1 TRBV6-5 CASGGTGYQPQHF
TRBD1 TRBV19 CASSMRRTGMRYNEQFF
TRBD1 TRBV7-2 CASSLNRGPHEQYF
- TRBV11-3 CASSLSGGSPSTEAFF
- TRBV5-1 CASSLGQIPLEQYF
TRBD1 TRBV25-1 CASSGGTGGLMNTEAFF
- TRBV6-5 CASRSDKPGTGELFF
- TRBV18 CASSPGSLTGYTF
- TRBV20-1 CSASPSEVLGTDTQYF